This T cell receptor beta chain was found in a study of healthy donors' naive CD4 and CD8 T cells. Study-wide findings and caveats: The study did not address homeostatic proliferation effects in naive T cells. CDR3 charge plus V and J genes appeared to account for approximately 13% of CD4/CD8 variance.

TCR libraries were built from approximately 520 ng of total RNA by linear amplification. Per the study methods: Sequencing covered around 78,000 rearranged alpha-chain transcripts across about 5 healthy donors. TCRdb itself ran the reads through MiXCR, one entry per CDR3 protein. None of the V and J calls come from the authors' own analysis; TCRdb made them. The repertoire includes about 180,000 distinct CDR3 sequences, about four fifths of them detected once, and roughly 2.4% sits in the top ten. The germline CDR1 and CDR2 sequences are SQVTM and ANQGSEA. Between the trimmed V and J ends, which lost 5 bases and 1 base, there was a span of 9 bases. CDR3 length: 13 amino acids. For this clonotype: No antigen is known for it.

The sequencing input was naive CD4+ and CD8+ T cells sorted from blood, pooled from several donors. The chain couples TRBV29-1 to TRBJ2-1, with D tentatively TRBD2 (6 bases). This TCR derives from a pool of human donors in good health; the sample pools cells from several healthy donors. CDR3: CSVRGRSYNEQFF. CDR3 nucleotide sequence: TGCAGCGTTCGTGGGAGGTCCTACAATGAGCAGTTCTTC.